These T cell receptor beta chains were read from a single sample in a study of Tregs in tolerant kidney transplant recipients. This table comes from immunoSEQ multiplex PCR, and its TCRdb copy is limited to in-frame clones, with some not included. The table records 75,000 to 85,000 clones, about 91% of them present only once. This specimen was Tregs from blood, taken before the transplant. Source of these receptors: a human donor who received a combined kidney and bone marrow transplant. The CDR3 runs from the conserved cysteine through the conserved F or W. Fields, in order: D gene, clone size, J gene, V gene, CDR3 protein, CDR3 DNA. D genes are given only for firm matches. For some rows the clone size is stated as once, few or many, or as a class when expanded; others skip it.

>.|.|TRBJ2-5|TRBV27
CASSLRAGETQYF
TGTGCCAGCAGTTTAAGGGCAGGGGAGACCCAGTACTTC
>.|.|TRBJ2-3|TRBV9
CASSSSPNTQYF
TGTGCCAGCAGCTCCTCGCCCAATACGCAGTATTTT
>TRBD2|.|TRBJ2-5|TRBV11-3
CASSPRTSGKETQYF
TGTGCCAGCAGCCCCCGGACTAGCGGGAAAGAGACCCAGTACTTC
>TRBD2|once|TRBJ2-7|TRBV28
CASSLTLAGGTYEQYF
TGTGCCAGCAGTTTGACACTAGCGGGAGGGACCTACGAGCAGTACTTC
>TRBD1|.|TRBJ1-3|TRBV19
CASNPTGSGNTIYF
TGTGCCAGTAATCCGACAGGGTCGGGAAACACCATATATTTT
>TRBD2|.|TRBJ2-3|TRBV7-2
CASSLRGSGNTDTQYF
TGTGCCAGCAGCTTACGCGGTAGCGGGAACACAGATACGCAGTATTTT
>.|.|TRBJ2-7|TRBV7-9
CASSLRADSYEQYF
TGTGCCAGCAGCTTAAGGGCGGACTCCTACGAGCAGTACTTC
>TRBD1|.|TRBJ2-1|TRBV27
CASSLWTGNEQFF
TGTGCCAGCAGTTTATGGACAGGCAATGAGCAGTTCTTC
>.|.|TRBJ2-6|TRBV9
CASSVVSGANVLTF
TGTGCCAGCAGCGTAGTATCTGGGGCCAACGTCCTGACTTTC
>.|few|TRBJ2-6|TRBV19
CASSMREGAGANVLTF
TGTGCCAGTAGTATGAGGGAGGGGGCTGGGGCCAACGTCCTGACTTTC
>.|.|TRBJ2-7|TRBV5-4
CASSMGGRREEW
TGTGCCAGCAGCATGGGGGGCAGGAGGGAAGAGTGG
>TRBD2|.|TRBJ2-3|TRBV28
CASSKRTSGRYTDTQYF
TGTGCCAGCAGCAAGCGGACTAGCGGGAGGTACACAGATACGCAGTATTTT
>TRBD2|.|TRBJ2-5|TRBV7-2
CASTSSGLGTQYF
TGTGCCAGCACCTCTAGCGGGTTGGGGACCCAGTACTTC
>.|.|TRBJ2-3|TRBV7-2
CASSKDHNPRRSQYF
TGTGCCAGCAGCAAAGATCACAACCCCCGGCGATCGCAGTATTTT
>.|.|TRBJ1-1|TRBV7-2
CASSLTGLLNTEAFF
TGTGCCAGCAGCCTAACAGGGCTTTTGAACACTGAAGCTTTCTTT
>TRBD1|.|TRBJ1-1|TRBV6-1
CASSESGIGQGSEAFF
TGTGCCAGCAGTGAATCAGGAATAGGACAGGGCTCTGAAGCTTTCTTT
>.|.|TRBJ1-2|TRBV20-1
CSAIRAGYQTF
TGCAGTGCCATTAGGGCAGGGTATCAAACCTTC
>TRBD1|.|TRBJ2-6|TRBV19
CASSILGQGAGSGANVLTF
TGTGCCAGTAGTATATTGGGACAGGGGGCAGGGTCTGGGGCCAACGTCCTGACTTTC
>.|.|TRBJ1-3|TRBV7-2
CASSSEASGNTIYF
TGTGCCAGCAGCTCCGAAGCGTCTGGAAACACCATATATTTT
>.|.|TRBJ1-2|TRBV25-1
CASSEGSSNYGYTF
TGTGCCAGCAGTGAGGGGTCCTCTAACTATGGCTACACCTTC
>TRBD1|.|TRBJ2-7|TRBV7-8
CASSPKPGTGYGEQYF
TGTGCCAGCAGCCCTAAACCCGGGACAGGGTACGGCGAGCAGTACTTC
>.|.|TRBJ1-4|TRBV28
CASSSDAGTTNEKLFF
TGTGCCAGCAGCTCAGATGCAGGGACAACTAATGAAAAACTGTTTTTT
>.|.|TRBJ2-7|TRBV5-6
CASSLLSGDYEQYF
TGTGCCAGCAGCTTGTTGTCGGGGGACTACGAGCAGTACTTC
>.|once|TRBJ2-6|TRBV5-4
CASSQRVTGANVLTF
TGTGCCAGCAGCCAGAGGGTGACTGGGGCCAACGTCCTGACTTTC
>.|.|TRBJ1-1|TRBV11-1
CASSFDGEAFF
TGTGCCAGCAGCTTTGACGGGGAAGCTTTCTTT
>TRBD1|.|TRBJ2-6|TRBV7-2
CASSLSPGGSGANVLTF
TGTGCCAGCAGCTTATCGCCAGGGGGATCTGGGGCCAACGTCCTGACTTTC
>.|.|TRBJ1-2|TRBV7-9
CASSPNRDYGYTF
TGTGCCAGCAGCCCTAACCGGGACTATGGCTACACCTTC
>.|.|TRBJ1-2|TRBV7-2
CASSLGTPYGYTF
TGTGCCAGCAGCTTAGGGACACCCTATGGCTACACCTTC
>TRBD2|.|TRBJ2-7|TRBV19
CASSMRTSGNEQYF
TGTGCCAGTAGTATGAGGACTAGCGGGAACGAGCAGTACTTC
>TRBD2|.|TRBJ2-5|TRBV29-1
CSVDAGTSGRVIQETQYF
TGCAGCGTTGATGCGGGGACTAGCGGGAGGGTAATCCAAGAGACCCAGTACTTC
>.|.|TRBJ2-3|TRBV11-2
CASSLAAHVGDSNTDTQYF
TGTGCCAGCAGCTTAGCGGCCCACGTGGGGGACTCTAATACAGATACGCAGTATTTT
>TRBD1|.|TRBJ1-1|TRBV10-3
CAITRQGEGQGEAFF
TGTGCCATCACTCGACAAGGGGAGGGACAGGGTGAGGCTTTCTTT
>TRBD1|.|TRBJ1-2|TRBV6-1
CASRETGGGGYTF
TGTGCCAGCAGAGAAACAGGGGGCGGGGGCTACACCTTC
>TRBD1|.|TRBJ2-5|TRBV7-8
CASSPDRGLETQYF
TGTGCCAGCAGCCCCGACAGGGGGTTAGAGACCCAGTACTTC